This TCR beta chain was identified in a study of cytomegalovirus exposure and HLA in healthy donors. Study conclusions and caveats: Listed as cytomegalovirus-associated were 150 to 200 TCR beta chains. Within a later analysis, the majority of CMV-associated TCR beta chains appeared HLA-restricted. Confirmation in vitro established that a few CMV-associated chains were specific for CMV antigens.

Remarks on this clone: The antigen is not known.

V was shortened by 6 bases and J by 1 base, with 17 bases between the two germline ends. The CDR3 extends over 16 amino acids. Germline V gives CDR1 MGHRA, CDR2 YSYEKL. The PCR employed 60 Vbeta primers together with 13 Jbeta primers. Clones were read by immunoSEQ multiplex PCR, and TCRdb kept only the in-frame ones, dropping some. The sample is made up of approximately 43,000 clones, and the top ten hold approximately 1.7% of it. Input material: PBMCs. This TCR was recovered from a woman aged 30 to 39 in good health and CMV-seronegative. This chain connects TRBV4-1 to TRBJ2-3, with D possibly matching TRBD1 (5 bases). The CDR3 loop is CASSLGQGSRTDTQYF. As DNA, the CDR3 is TGCGCCAGCAGTCTTGGGCAGGGTTCTCGCACAGATACGCAGTATTTT.